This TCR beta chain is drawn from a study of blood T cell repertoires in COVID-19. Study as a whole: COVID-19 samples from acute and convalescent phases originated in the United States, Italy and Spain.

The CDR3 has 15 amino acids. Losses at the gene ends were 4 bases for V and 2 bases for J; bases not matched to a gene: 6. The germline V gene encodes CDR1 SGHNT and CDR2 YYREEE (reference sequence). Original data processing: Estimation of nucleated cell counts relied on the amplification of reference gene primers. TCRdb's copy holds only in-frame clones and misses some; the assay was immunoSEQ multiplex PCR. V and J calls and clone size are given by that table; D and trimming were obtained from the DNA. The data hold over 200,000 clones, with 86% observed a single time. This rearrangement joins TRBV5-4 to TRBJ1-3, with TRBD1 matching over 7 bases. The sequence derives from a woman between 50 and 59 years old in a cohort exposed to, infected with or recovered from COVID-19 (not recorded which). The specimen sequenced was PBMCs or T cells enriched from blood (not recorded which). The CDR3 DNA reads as TGTGCCAGCAGCCCCACAGGGGACACTGGAAACACCATATATTTT. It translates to CASSPTGDTGNTIYF. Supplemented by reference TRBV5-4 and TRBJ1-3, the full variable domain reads ETGVTQSPTHLIKTRGQQVTLRCSSQSGHNTVSWYQQALGQGPQFIFQYYREEENGRGNFPPRFSGLQFPNYSSELNVNALELDDSALYLCASSPTGDTGNTIYFGEGSWLTVV.